This TCR beta chain was observed in a study of blood T cell repertoires in COVID-19. Study background: Spain, Italy and the United States supplied samples that represented acute and convalescent COVID-19. Sample material is recorded as cDNA or gDNA derived from T cells, B-cell-depleted T cells, or PBMCs.

In the original processing: Reference gene primer amplification gave estimated nucleated cell counts. The repertoire was sequenced with immunoSEQ multiplex PCR; TCRdb's copy has only in-frame clones and lacks some. The V and J calls and the clone size are those of that table, but D and trimming were determined from the DNA. The sample lists 85,000 to 120,000 clones, approximately 90% occurring once. This clone is a singleton in its sample. The CDR3 spans 15 residues. V lost 3 bases and J lost 8; bases outside the gene matches: 9. Germline CDR1 LGHNA, CDR2 YNFKEQ. While infection was still active, Seattle patients were enrolled and then followed longitudinally.

The receptor was isolated from a woman between 45 and 65 years old with COVID-19, enrolled during active disease. The sample was peripheral blood. The chain joins TRBV4-2 to TRBJ2-1; 8 positions match TRBD2. The DNA of the CDR3 is TGTGCCAGCAGCCAGAAGGGCGGGGGGAATCATGAGCAGTTCTTC. Protein product: CASSQKGGGNHEQFF.